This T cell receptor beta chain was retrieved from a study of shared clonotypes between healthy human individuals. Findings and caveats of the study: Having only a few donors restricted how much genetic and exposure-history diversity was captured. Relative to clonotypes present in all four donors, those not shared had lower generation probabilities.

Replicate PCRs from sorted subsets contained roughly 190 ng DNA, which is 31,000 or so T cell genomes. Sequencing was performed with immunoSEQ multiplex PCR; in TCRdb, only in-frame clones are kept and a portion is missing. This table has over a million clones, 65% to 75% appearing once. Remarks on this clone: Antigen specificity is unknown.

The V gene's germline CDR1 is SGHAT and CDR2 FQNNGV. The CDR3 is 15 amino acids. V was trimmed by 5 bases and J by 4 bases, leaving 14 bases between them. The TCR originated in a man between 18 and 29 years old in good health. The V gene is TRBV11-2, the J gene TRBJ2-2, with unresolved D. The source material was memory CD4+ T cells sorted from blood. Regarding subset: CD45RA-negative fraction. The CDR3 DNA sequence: TGTGCCAGCAGCCCTCCCGGGTCCGCCACCGGGGAGCTGTTTTTT. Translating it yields CASSPPGSATGELFF.